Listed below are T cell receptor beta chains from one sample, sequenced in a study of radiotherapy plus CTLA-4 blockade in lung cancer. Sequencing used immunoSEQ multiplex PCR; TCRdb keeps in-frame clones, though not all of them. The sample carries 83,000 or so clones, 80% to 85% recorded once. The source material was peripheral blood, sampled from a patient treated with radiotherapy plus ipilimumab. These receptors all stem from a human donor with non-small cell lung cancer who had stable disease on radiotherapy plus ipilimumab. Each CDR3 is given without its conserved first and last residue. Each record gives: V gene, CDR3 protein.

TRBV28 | ASSGNRGNQPQH
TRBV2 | ASRWTGELF
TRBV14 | ASSQDRLLGRPDEQY
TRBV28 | ASSSNPAPETQY
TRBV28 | ASSLRSPTAYEQY
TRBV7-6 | ASSLETSTGELF
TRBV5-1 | ASSRLDRGPGEQY
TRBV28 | ASETGGATNEKLF
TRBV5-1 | ASSPNTGTSWF
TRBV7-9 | ASSSPRAGAYGYT
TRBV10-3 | AIREDRGQDQPQH
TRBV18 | ASSPGAVPAYEQY
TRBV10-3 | AISESGQGFNQPQH
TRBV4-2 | ASSQDPQVNYGYT
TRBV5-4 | ASSLRGTSGRARQF
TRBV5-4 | ASSSGLLADEQF
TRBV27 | ASTAGGEAF
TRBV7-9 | ACRDNYGYT
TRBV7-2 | ASSLTGEYGYT
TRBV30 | AWSRQGAGGYT
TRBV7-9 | ASSLGAGGRSYNEQF
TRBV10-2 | ASRRGGQADTEAF
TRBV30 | AWSVRGRDNYGYT
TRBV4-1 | ASSQESKAGFGAGNQPQH
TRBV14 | ASSQLTGGPLYGYT
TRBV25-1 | ASSEYNRGEQY
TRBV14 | ASSRQASGLLDEQF
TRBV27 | ASRASGGLRRETQY
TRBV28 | ASSLLGAQGYT
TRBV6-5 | ASSPHRDTEAF
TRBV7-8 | ASSLQETQY
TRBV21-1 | ASSKEGADYEQY
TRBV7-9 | ASSPLAGGTDTQY
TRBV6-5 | ASSYSGAGTYEQY
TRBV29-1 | SVAVNTEAF